This T cell receptor beta chain came from a study of CD8 T cells in Susac syndrome. Germline CDR1 SGHAT, CDR2 FQNNGV. The CDR3 sequence is 16 residues long. The V end was cut by 10 bases, the J end by 0 bases, with 16 bases between. Reverse transcription of about 0.45 to 1 ug RNA was carried out with random hexamers. The amplification used immunoSEQ multiplex PCR on TCR beta CDR3; it spanned 54 Vbeta and 13 Jbeta. TCRdb re-derived calls from the immunoSEQ multiplex PCR reads in MiXCR, one entry per CDR3 protein. Of around 100,000 distinct CDR3 sequences detected, around 96% appear once; the ten largest clones hold 0.3%.

The chain combines TRBV11-2 with TRBJ2-6; D possibly matches TRBD1 or TRBD2 (5 bases each). The sequenced material came from CD8+ T cells from PBMCs. The clonotype originates from a human donor with Susac syndrome. CDR3 DNA: TGTGCCACACACACGGGACCCAGCTCTGGGGCCAACGTCCTGACTTTC. This sequence encodes CATHTGPSSGANVLTF.